The rows below give T cell receptor beta chains drawn from one sample of a study of blood T cell repertoires in COVID-19. The protocol was immunoSEQ multiplex PCR, while the TCRdb copy is restricted to in-frame clones and leaves out a portion. Counted here are approximately 150,000 clones, approximately 88% occurring once; the ten biggest clones make up around 1.9%. The sequencing input was peripheral blood. The receptors were gathered from a man between 65 and 85 years old with acute or convalescent COVID-19. Each CDR3 is given with its conserved first and last residue. The order of the fields is clone size, J gene, D gene, V gene, CDR3 protein, CDR3 DNA. D genes are given only for firm matches. Rows may omit the clone size; those that give it use once, few, many or a size class.

size: .; J: TRBJ1-1; D: TRBD1; V: TRBV5-3; CDR3: CARSPGGDRGKDTEAFF; DNA: TGTGCCAGAAGCCCGGGAGGGGACAGGGGGAAAGACACTGAAGCTTTCTTT
size: few; J: TRBJ2-6; D: TRBD2; V: TRBV19; CDR3: CASSIGRLAGNSGANVLTF; DNA: TGTGCCAGTAGTATTGGTCGACTAGCGGGAAACTCTGGGGCCAACGTCCTGACTTTC
size: .; J: TRBJ1-1; D: .; V: TRBV5-1; CDR3: CASSLVSQGNTEAFF; DNA: TGCGCCAGCAGCTTGGTCTCACAGGGGAACACTGAAGCTTTCTTT
size: .; J: TRBJ2-7; D: .; V: TRBV5-4; CDR3: CASSLAGSYEQYF; DNA: TGTGCCAGCAGCTTGGCGGGGTCATACGAGCAGTACTTC
size: .; J: TRBJ2-2; D: TRBD2; V: TRBV5-1; CDR3: CASSNGRLAGVTGELFF; DNA: TGCGCCAGCAGCAACGGACGACTAGCGGGGGTTACCGGGGAGCTGTTTTTT
size: once; J: TRBJ2-7; D: TRBD1; V: TRBV18; CDR3: CASSPQRDRGFEQYF; DNA: TGTGCCAGCTCACCACAACGGGACAGGGGCTTCGAGCAGTACTTC
size: .; J: TRBJ1-2; D: .; V: TRBV19; CDR3: CASSSRGRYGYTF; DNA: TGTGCCAGTAGTTCCAGGGGAAGATATGGCTACACCTTC
size: .; J: TRBJ2-5; D: TRBD1; V: TRBV18; CDR3: CASSPGAGGSETQYF; DNA: TGTGCCAGCTCACCTGGAGCAGGGGGCTCAGAGACCCAGTACTTC
size: once; J: TRBJ1-3; D: .; V: TRBV6-6; CDR3: CASRRRPGSSGNTIYF; DNA: TGTGCCAGCAGGCGACGGCCAGGTAGCTCTGGAAACACCATATATTTT
size: .; J: TRBJ2-7; D: .; V: TRBV29-1; CDR3: CSGGAGKAYEQYF; DNA: TGCAGCGGTGGGGCAGGGAAAGCCTACGAGCAGTACTTC
size: .; J: TRBJ1-1; D: .; V: TRBV6-5; CDR3: CASSYSGGDTEAFF; DNA: TGTGCCAGCAGTTACTCGGGAGGGGACACTGAAGCTTTCTTT
size: .; J: TRBJ1-4; D: .; V: TRBV7-9; CDR3: CASSPSGVASNEKLFF; DNA: TGTGCCAGCAGCCCTTCAGGGGTTGCGTCTAATGAAAAACTGTTTTTT
size: .; J: TRBJ2-4; D: TRBD2; V: TRBV5-4; CDR3: CASSIGASGRAKNIQYF; DNA: TGTGCCAGCAGCATAGGGGCTAGCGGACGAGCCAAAAACATTCAGTACTTC
size: few; J: TRBJ2-1; D: .; V: TRBV9; CDR3: CASSVVSGSSYNEQFF; DNA: TGTGCCAGCAGCGTAGTATCGGGGAGCTCCTACAATGAGCAGTTCTTC
size: .; J: TRBJ1-1; D: .; V: TRBV15; CDR3: CATSRRGNTEAFF; DNA: TGTGCCACCAGCAGACGGGGGAACACTGAAGCTTTCTTT
size: .; J: TRBJ1-1; D: .; V: TRBV29-1; CDR3: CSVQDTEAFF; DNA: TGCAGCGTACAGGACACTGAAGCTTTCTTT
size: few; J: TRBJ2-7; D: .; V: TRBV10-1; CDR3: CASVTSSYEQYF; DNA: TGCGCCAGCGTCACGAGCTCCTACGAGCAGTACTTC
size: .; J: TRBJ1-2; D: TRBD1; V: TRBV5-1; CDR3: CASSLLTRDRGSYGYTF; DNA: TGCGCCAGCAGCTTACTAACCCGGGACAGGGGTAGCTATGGCTACACCTTC
size: .; J: TRBJ2-3; D: .; V: TRBV29-1; CDR3: CSVLTPRGDTQYF; DNA: TGCAGCGTTCTGACCCCTCGGGGAGATACGCAGTATTTT
size: .; J: TRBJ2-1; D: TRBD1; V: TRBV2; CDR3: CASRTDRVEQFF; DNA: TGTGCCAGCAGGACCGACAGGGTTGAGCAGTTCTTC
size: once; J: TRBJ2-7; D: .; V: TRBV20-1; CDR3: CSASSRVYEQYF; DNA: TGCAGTGCTAGTTCCAGGGTCTACGAGCAGTACTTC
size: .; J: TRBJ1-2; D: .; V: TRBV5-4; CDR3: CASSPGGQNYGYTF; DNA: TGTGCCAGCAGCCCAGGTGGTCAAAACTATGGCTACACCTTC
size: once; J: TRBJ1-3; D: .; V: TRBV5-1; CDR3: CASSFQRGSGNTIYF; DNA: TGCGCCAGCAGCTTTCAGCGGGGGAGTGGAAACACCATATATTTT
size: .; J: TRBJ2-2; D: .; V: TRBV19; CDR3: CASSIGENSGELFF; DNA: TGTGCCAGTAGTATCGGGGAGAACAGCGGGGAGCTGTTTTTT
size: .; J: TRBJ1-6; D: TRBD1; V: TRBV28; CDR3: CASSPTGTGASPLHF; DNA: TGTGCCAGCAGCCCCACCGGGACAGGGGCTTCACCCCTCCACTTT
size: .; J: TRBJ2-3; D: .; V: TRBV11-3; CDR3: CASSLGQSTDTQYF; DNA: TGTGCCAGCAGCTTAGGGCAGTCCACAGATACGCAGTATTTT
size: .; J: TRBJ2-1; D: .; V: TRBV2; CDR3: CASRDTLGSNEQFF; DNA: TGTGCCAGCAGGGACACACTCGGATCCAATGAGCAGTTCTTC
size: .; J: TRBJ1-6; D: .; V: TRBV6-1; CDR3: CASSEAGDSPLHF; DNA: TGTGCCAGCAGTGAAGCCGGGGATTCACCCCTCCACTTT
size: .; J: TRBJ1-1; D: .; V: TRBV7-3; CDR3: CASSLTRDTEAFF; DNA: TGTGCCAGCAGCTTAACGCGAGACACTGAAGCTTTCTTT
size: .; J: TRBJ2-7; D: TRBD1; V: TRBV19; CDR3: CASKRDRGTSYEQYF; DNA: TGTGCCAGTAAAAGAGACAGGGGGACCTCCTACGAGCAGTACTTC
size: .; J: TRBJ2-1; D: TRBD2; V: TRBV11-3; CDR3: CASSLGTSVYNEQFF; DNA: TGTGCCAGCAGCTTGGGGACTAGTGTGTACAATGAGCAGTTCTTC
size: once; J: TRBJ2-3; D: TRBD2; V: TRBV18; CDR3: CASSPQLAGGPSSTDTQYF; DNA: TGTGCCAGCTCACCACAACTAGCGGGGGGGCCTTCGAGCACAGATACGCAGTATTTT
size: .; J: TRBJ2-1; D: TRBD2; V: TRBV10-1; CDR3: CASTSGASGDNEQFF; DNA: TGCGCCAGCACCTCCGGGGCTAGCGGAGACAATGAGCAGTTCTTC
size: once; J: TRBJ1-3; D: .; V: TRBV14; CDR3: CASSQDFSRKLWF; DNA: TGTGCCAGCAGCCAAGATTTTTCCAGGAAACTCTGGTTT
size: .; J: TRBJ1-3; D: .; V: TRBV19; CDR3: CASQMGRSGNTIYF; DNA: TGTGCCAGTCAGATGGGGCGCTCTGGAAACACCATATATTTT
size: .; J: TRBJ2-1; D: TRBD2; V: TRBV29-1; CDR3: CSVGTSGNEQFF; DNA: TGCAGCGTTGGGACTAGCGGGAATGAGCAGTTCTTC
size: .; J: TRBJ2-7; D: TRBD2; V: TRBV5-5; CDR3: CASSFTIAGGPSYEQYF; DNA: TGTGCCAGCAGCTTTACAATAGCGGGAGGGCCCTCCTACGAGCAGTACTTC
size: once; J: TRBJ2-7; D: TRBD1; V: TRBV7-2; CDR3: CASSPRDRVYEQYF; DNA: TGTGCCAGCAGCCCCCGGGACAGGGTTTACGAGCAGTACTTC
size: .; J: TRBJ2-7; D: .; V: TRBV11-3; CDR3: CASSLISSGGMGEQYF; DNA: TGTGCCAGCAGCTTAATTTCTTCCGGGGGAATGGGCGAGCAGTACTTC
size: .; J: TRBJ2-5; D: .; V: TRBV10-2; CDR3: CASGAEETQYF; DNA: TGCGCCAGCGGGGCGGAAGAGACCCAGTACTTC
size: .; J: TRBJ1-1; D: .; V: TRBV12-3/TRBV12-4; CDR3: CASSFRQSTEAFF; DNA: TGTGCCAGCAGTTTTCGACAGAGCACTGAAGCTTTCTTT
size: once; J: TRBJ1-2; D: .; V: TRBV3-1/TRBV3-2; CDR3: CASSQDDRGNYGYTF; DNA: TGTGCCAGCAGCCAAGATGATCGGGGGAACTATGGCTACACCTTC